This T cell receptor beta chain was documented in a study of T-cell memory formation after mild COVID-19. On the study more broadly: For the most part, TCR clusters were specific to one donor.

This CDR3 has 15 amino acids. Germline-derived CDR1 and CDR2 are GTSNPN and SVGIG (reference sequence). With 4 bases clipped from V and 3 bases from J, the junction kept 11 bases outside the gene matches. As regards this clonotype: Its target is unknown.

Study-wide results and limits: CD4+ clones that contracted lay mainly in CM and EM; CD8+ ones lay in EMRA.

TCRdb passed the 5' RACE reads through MiXCR, listing each CDR3 protein once. The repertoire includes 120,000 or so distinct CDR3 sequences, approximately 15% of them detected once, and approximately 14% sits in the top ten. The source is an adult woman who had mild COVID-19 (a few samples of this study predate the infection). Cell type and time point are not known. V gene TRBV30 combines with J gene TRBJ2-7, with 8 bases lining up with TRBD2. Material: PBMCs or a T cell subset sorted from them (not recorded which). In DNA, the CDR3 is TGTGCCTGGAATCGCGGGGCGGGAGGTGTCTACGAGCAGTACTTC. Its protein product is CAWNRGAGGVYEQYF. Supplemented by reference TRBV30 and TRBJ2-7, the full variable domain reads SQTIHQWPATLVQPVGSPLSLECTVEGTSNPNLYWYRQAAGRGLQLLFYSVGIGQISSEVPQNLSASRPQDRQFILSSKKLLLSDSGFYLCAWNRGAGGVYEQYFGPGTRLTVT.